Listed here are 29 T cell receptor beta chains from one sample, sequenced in a study of blood T cell repertoires in COVID-19. The repertoire was sequenced with immunoSEQ multiplex PCR; TCRdb's copy has only in-frame clones and lacks some. The table lists 150,000 to 200,000 clones, around nine tenths of them singletons. The specimen sequenced was peripheral blood. The receptors here all came from a man aged 18 to 29 with active or convalescent COVID-19.

This chain joins TRBV7-8 and TRBJ2-7, with 7 nucleotides matching TRBD1. Germline values: CDR1 SGHVS, CDR2 FQNEAQ. The CDR3 covers 15 residues. Trimming took 5 bases from V and 0 from J; bases not matched to a gene: 7. CDR3 protein: CASSLGTVFSYEQYV. CDR3 sequence (DNA): TGTGCCAGCAGCCTAGGGACAGTGTTCTCCTACGAGCAGTACGTC.

V and J are TRBV6-5 and TRBJ1-3, with unresolved D. V shed 3 bases and J shed 0 bases, with 12 bases lying between them. The CDR3 is made up of 16 amino acids. From germline, CDR1 is MNHEY and CDR2 SVGAGI. As DNA, the CDR3 is TGTGCCAGCAGTTATCGGCAGACGGGCTCTGGAAACACCATATATTTT. It encodes CASSYRQTGSGNTIYF.

This clone occurred once. The chain joins TRBV6-5 to TRBJ1-2; D unclear. V gave up 0 bases and J gave up 7 bases, with 18 bases separating them. Germline CDR1 reads MNHEY; CDR2 reads SVGAGI. This CDR3 spans 16 amino acids. The CDR3 is CASSYSVPGNLGGYTF. CDR3 nucleotides: TGTGCCAGCAGTTACTCGGTCCCGGGGAACTTAGGTGGCTACACCTTC.

This chain links TRBV3-1 (or the pseudogene TRBV3-2) with TRBJ2-1, with D maybe TRBD1 (6 bases). CDR1 and CDR2 (germline): LGHDT, YNNKEL (reference sequence). Trimming took 4 bases from V and 9 from J, leaving 13 bases between them. CDR3 length: 13 residues. The CDR3 DNA reads as TGTGCCAGCAGCCGGAACAGGGTTGGTGAGCAGTTCTTC. The encoded protein is CASSRNRVGEQFF.

The chain joins TRBV6-5 to TRBJ1-1; 8 nucleotides line up with TRBD1. Trimming took 7 bases from V and 8 from J; bases not matched to a gene: 12. Germline V gives CDR1 MNHEY, CDR2 SVGAGI. CDR3 length: 14 amino acids. CDR3 sequence: CASIGTGAFSEAFF. The CDR3 coding sequence is TGTGCCAGCATCGGGACAGGTGCGTTCTCAGAAGCTTTCTTT.

The rearrangement links TRBV6-5 to TRBJ1-6, with D possibly matching TRBD1 (5 bases). Trimming removed 4 bases from V and 4 bases from J, with 14 bases in between. Germline CDR1 is MNHEY and CDR2 is SVGAGI. The CDR3 totals 16 residues. CDR3 nucleotide sequence: TGTGCCAGCAGTTTCGACAGTGACGGTTATAATTCACCCCTCCACTTT. It yields the protein CASSFDSDGYNSPLHF.

The gene calls are TRBV7-2 and TRBJ1-2, with TRBD1 matching 9 bases. V gave up 2 bases and J gave up 7 bases; unmatched junction bases: 8. Germline V gene lookup returns CDR1 SGHTA and CDR2 FQGNSA. The CDR3 spans 15 residues. This CDR3 is CASSLQGQGTFGYTF. CDR3 nucleotides: TGTGCCAGCAGCTTACAGGGACAGGGTACGTTTGGCTACACCTTC.

The rearrangement joins TRBV10-3 to TRBJ1-3; 8 nucleotides agree with TRBD1. Germline V gene lookup returns CDR1 ENHRY and CDR2 SYGVKD. V shed 4 bases, J shed 2 bases, and the junction held 7 bases outside the gene matches. This CDR3 has 16 amino acids. DNA for the CDR3: TGTGCCATCAGTGGGACAGACAGGGGCACTGGAAACACCATATATTTT. Its translation: CAISGTDRGTGNTIYF.

This clone appeared once. The J gene is TRBJ2-7, the V gene TRBV7-7; the match to TRBD1 covers 11 bases. Trimming cost V 5 bases and J 3 bases; bases outside gene matches: 6. The CDR3 has 15 amino acids. Germline V lookup: CDR1 SSHAT, CDR2 FNYEAQ (reference sequence). CDR3 sequence (DNA): TGTGCCAGCAGCACCGGGACAGGGGGTAGCTACGAGCAGTACTTC. Residues: CASSTGTGGSYEQYF.

The V gene is TRBV14, the J gene TRBJ1-6; D gene uncertain. The germline V gene has CDR1 SGHDN and CDR2 FVKESK. Trimming pared 0 bases from V and 9 bases from J, leaving 9 bases between. CDR3 size: 14 residues. CDR3: CASSQDRTRSPLHF. The CDR3, as DNA: TGTGCCAGCAGCCAAGATAGAACCCGTTCACCCCTCCACTTT.

This chain connects TRBV24-1 to TRBJ2-1, with D hard to call. Trimming took 8 bases from V and 1 from J, leaving 20 bases between them. Per the germline V gene, CDR1 is KGHDR and CDR2 is SFDVKD. The CDR3 is 17 amino acids. The CDR3, as DNA: TGTGCCACCATCCGAAGAGCCATGGGCTTTTCCTACAATGAGCAGTTCTTC. It yields the protein CATIRRAMGFSYNEQFF.

The gene calls are TRBV6-4 and TRBJ2-3; 8 bases are shared with TRBD1. This CDR3 comprises 15 residues. Germline CDR1 MRHNA, CDR2 SNTAGT. V shed 4 bases, J shed 5 bases, and the junction held 8 bases outside the gene matches. CDR3 protein: CASSVLQGDGDTQYF. The DNA of the CDR3 is TGTGCCAGCAGTGTCCTACAGGGGGATGGAGATACGCAGTATTTT.

The V gene is TRBV5-5, the J gene TRBJ1-1; 11 bases are a match to TRBD1. Trimming at V came to 2 bases and at J to 1 base, leaving 4 bases not matched to a gene. The V gene's germline CDR1 is SGHKS and CDR2 YYEKEE (reference sequence). This CDR3 is 16 amino acids long. The CDR3: CASSFGQGASNTEAFF. CDR3 sequence (DNA): TGTGCCAGCAGCTTCGGACAGGGGGCTTCGAACACTGAAGCTTTCTTT.

The chain joins TRBV27 to TRBJ2-2, with 9 bases lining up with TRBD1. Trimming removed 3 bases from V and 6 bases from J; junction bases left unmatched: 11. Germline CDR1 MNHEY, CDR2 SMNVEV (reference sequence). The CDR3 covers 17 residues. The CDR3 spells CASSLSLGTGIPGELFF. The CDR3 bases are TGTGCCAGCAGTTTGTCCCTTGGGACAGGGATTCCCGGGGAGCTGTTTTTT.

This clone showed up many times. The genes are TRBV20-1 and TRBJ2-1; a possible D gene is TRBD2 (5 bases). This CDR3 has 16 residues. V was cut by 3 bases and J by 7 bases, with 22 bases left in between. Germline CDR1 is DFQATT and CDR2 is SNEGSKA (reference sequence). The CDR3 coding sequence is TGCAGTGCTAGTGAACCCCCGGGATCCCTTGGGAATGAGCAGTTCTTC. Its translation: CSASEPPGSLGNEQFF.

The chain couples TRBV30 to TRBJ1-1; no clear D gene. The germline V gene encodes CDR1 GTSNPN and CDR2 SVGIG (reference sequence). V was shortened by 4 bases and J by 0 bases, with 3 bases between the two germline ends. This CDR3 contains 11 residues. CDR3: CAWILNTEAFF. For the CDR3, the DNA is TGTGCCTGGATATTGAACACTGAAGCTTTCTTT.

The chain recombines TRBV12-3 or TRBV12-4 with TRBJ2-4; no reliable D call. V was pared by 6 bases and J by 6 bases, with 12 bases between. CDR3 length: 13 amino acids. Written as DNA, the CDR3 is TGTGCCAGCAGACCTATCAGGCCAAACATTCAGTACTTC. Protein product: CASRPIRPNIQYF.

The J gene is TRBJ1-2, the V gene TRBV5-4, with a possible D match to TRBD1 (5 bases). The CDR3 is 14 residues long. With 2 bases removed from V and 3 bases from J, the gap between germline ends came to 11 bases. CDR1 SGHNT and CDR2 YYREEE come from the germline V gene (reference sequence). CDR3 residues: CASSFPREDYGYTF. The CDR3 DNA sequence: TGTGCCAGCAGCTTCCCCAGGGAGGACTATGGCTACACCTTC. Looking up the rest from reference TRBV5-4 and TRBJ1-2 gives the full variable domain: ETGVTQSPTHLIKTRGQQVTLRCSSQSGHNTVSWYQQALGQGPQFIFQYYREEENGRGNFPPRFSGLQFPNYSSELNVNALELDDSALYLCASSFPREDYGYTFGSGTRLTVV.

The chain joins TRBV2 to TRBJ1-6; D call uncertain. V lost 4 bases to trimming and J lost 4 bases, with 8 bases between them. The CDR3 is 14 residues long. Germline loops: CDR1 SNHLY, CDR2 FYNNEI. CDR3 loop: CASSGGYYNSPLHF. CDR3 in DNA: TGTGCCAGCAGTGGCGGGTATTATAATTCACCCCTCCACTTT.

The chain recombines TRBV11-2 with TRBJ1-3, with D unresolved. The CDR3 contains 15 residues. CDR1 SGHAT and CDR2 FQNNGV come from the germline V gene. Trimming stripped 0 bases from V and 3 bases from J, with 9 bases between. CDR3 nucleotide sequence: TGTGCCAGCAGCTTAGATCCGGTCTTTGGAAACACCATATATTTT. This translates into CASSLDPVFGNTIYF.

The sample holds one count of this clone. Sequence at one end of the junction differs from germline and may be a read error. The V call is TRBV7-7, the J call TRBJ2-5, with 12 positions matching TRBD2. CDR3 length: 16 amino acids. Germline CDR1 is SSHAT and CDR2 is FNYEAQ (reference sequence). DNA for the CDR3: TGTGCTAGCAGCCAGGCAGGACTAGCGGGGCAAGAGACCCAGTACTTC. Translated: CASSQAGLAGQETQYF.

The V and J genes are TRBV29-1 and TRBJ2-5, with TRBD2 as a possible D gene (5 bases). V lost 1 base and J lost 5, with 17 bases in between. Per germline, CDR1 SQVTM and CDR2 ANQGSEA. The CDR3 loop spans 15 amino acids. The CDR3 region has the DNA TGCAGCGTTGAAGGCACTCGGGATTCAGAGGAGACCCAGTACTTC. It codes for CSVEGTRDSEETQYF.

V usage is TRBV7-2 and J usage is TRBJ2-7; D might be TRBD1 (5 bases). The CDR3 loop spans 14 amino acids. V was shortened by 2 bases and J by 2 bases, with 10 bases between the two germline ends. The germline V gene encodes CDR1 SGHTA and CDR2 FQGNSA. CDR3 amino acids: CASSLRWGPYEQYF. CDR3 coding DNA: TGTGCCAGCAGCTTAAGGTGGGGCCCCTACGAGCAGTACTTC.

The V call is TRBV24-1, the J call TRBJ2-7, with TRBD2 matching 7 bases. Germline CDR1 KGHDR, CDR2 SFDVKD. V gave up 1 base and J gave up 1 base; unmatched junction bases: 9. CDR3 length equals 17 residues. The CDR3, as DNA: TGTGCCACCAGTGATTTAAGGGCTAGCGGCAAGTCCTACGAGCAGTACTTC. Residues: CATSDLRASGKSYEQYF.

The V gene is TRBV20-1, the J gene TRBJ2-7; 7 bases align to TRBD1. J lost 2 bases, V lost 3 bases, and 4 bases had no gene match. CDR3 length: 13 amino acids. The germline V gene encodes CDR1 DFQATT and CDR2 SNEGSKA (reference sequence). The CDR3 is CSASRDRAYEQYF. The CDR3 region has the DNA TGCAGTGCTAGTAGGGACAGAGCCTACGAGCAGTACTTC.

The CDR3 DNA reads as TGTGCCAGCAGCTACCGGGACAGGAACTATGGCTACACCTTC. Translation gives CASSYRDRNYGYTF. V and J are TRBV3-1 (or the pseudogene TRBV3-2) and TRBJ1-2, with 8 bases lining up with TRBD1. The germline V gene has CDR1 LGHDT and CDR2 YNNKEL (reference sequence). The CDR3 is 14 residues long. Trimming cost V 5 bases and J 2 bases; bases outside gene matches: 4.

The chain recombines TRBV3-1 (or the pseudogene TRBV3-2) with TRBJ2-1; 16 nucleotides match TRBD2. Germline loops: CDR1 LGHDT, CDR2 YNNKEL (reference sequence). The V gene end was trimmed by 3 bases and the J gene end by 5 bases; junction bases not matched to a gene: 1. The CDR3 is 16 residues long. The CDR3 DNA reads as TGTGCCAGCAGCCAGGGACTAGCGGGGGGGCACAATGAGCAGTTCTTC. It is translated as CASSQGLAGGHNEQFF.

A note on this clone: The junction departs from the called germline gene at one end, perhaps through a read error. The chain has TRBV7-8 and TRBJ1-1, with 7 positions matching TRBD1. Germline CDR1 and CDR2: SGHVS and FQNEAQ. The CDR3 extends over 16 amino acids. DNA for the CDR3: TGTGCCAGCAGCGTAGCCCCTAACAGGGGGAACACTGAAGCTTTCTTT. This translates into CASSVAPNRGNTEAFF.

This rearrangement joins TRBV2 to TRBJ1-2; D gene ambiguous. Germline CDR1 is SNHLY and CDR2 is FYNNEI. Trimming took 1 base from V and 3 from J, leaving 15 bases between them. The CDR3 consists of 16 residues. CDR3 amino acids: CASSEVEILLDYGYTF. CDR3 nucleotides: TGTGCCAGCAGTGAAGTAGAGATTCTCCTGGACTATGGCTACACCTTC.